This T cell receptor beta chain emerged from a study of cytomegalovirus exposure and HLA in healthy donors. Study-level points and caveats: Overall, about 160 TCR beta chains were annotated as cytomegalovirus-associated. A subsequent analysis found that TCR clusters from the first cohort also tended to co-occur in the 110 or so validation repertoires, with around 94% of cluster scores above 0. The classifier reportedly diagnosed cytomegalovirus status with high specificity and sensitivity.

As to this clone: Its target is unknown.

Here immunoSEQ multiplex PCR was the method, and the copy in TCRdb shows in-frame clones only, minus some. The top ten hold approximately 2% of the sample, which has 75,000 to 85,000 clones, roughly 93% seen once. The sample consisted of PBMCs. This TCR derives from a young man in good health and CMV-seronegative.

Here the CDR3 DNA reads TGTGCCAGCAGTTCCATGACAGGATCGAACACCGGGGAGCTGTTTTTT. Residues: CASSSMTGSNTGELFF. V usage is TRBV27 and J usage is TRBJ2-2, with a tentative D call TRBD1 (6 bases). V was pared by 4 bases and J by 0 bases, with 12 bases between. The germline V gene encodes CDR1 MNHEY and CDR2 SMNVEV (reference sequence). The CDR3 spans 16 residues.